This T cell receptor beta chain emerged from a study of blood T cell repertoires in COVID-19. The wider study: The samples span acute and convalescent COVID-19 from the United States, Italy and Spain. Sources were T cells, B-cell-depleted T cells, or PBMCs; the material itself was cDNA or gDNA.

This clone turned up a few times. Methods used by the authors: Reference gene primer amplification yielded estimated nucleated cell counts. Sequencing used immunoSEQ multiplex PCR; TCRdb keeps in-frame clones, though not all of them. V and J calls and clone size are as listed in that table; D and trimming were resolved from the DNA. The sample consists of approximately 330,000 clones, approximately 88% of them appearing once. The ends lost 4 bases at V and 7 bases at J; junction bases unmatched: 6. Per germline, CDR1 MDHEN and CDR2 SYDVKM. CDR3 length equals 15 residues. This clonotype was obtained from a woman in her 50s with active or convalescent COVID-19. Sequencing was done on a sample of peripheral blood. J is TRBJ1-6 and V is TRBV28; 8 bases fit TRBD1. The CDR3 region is CASSSSGGGNSPLHF. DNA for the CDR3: TGTGCCAGCAGTTCCTCAGGGGGCGGGAATTCACCCCTCCACTTT.